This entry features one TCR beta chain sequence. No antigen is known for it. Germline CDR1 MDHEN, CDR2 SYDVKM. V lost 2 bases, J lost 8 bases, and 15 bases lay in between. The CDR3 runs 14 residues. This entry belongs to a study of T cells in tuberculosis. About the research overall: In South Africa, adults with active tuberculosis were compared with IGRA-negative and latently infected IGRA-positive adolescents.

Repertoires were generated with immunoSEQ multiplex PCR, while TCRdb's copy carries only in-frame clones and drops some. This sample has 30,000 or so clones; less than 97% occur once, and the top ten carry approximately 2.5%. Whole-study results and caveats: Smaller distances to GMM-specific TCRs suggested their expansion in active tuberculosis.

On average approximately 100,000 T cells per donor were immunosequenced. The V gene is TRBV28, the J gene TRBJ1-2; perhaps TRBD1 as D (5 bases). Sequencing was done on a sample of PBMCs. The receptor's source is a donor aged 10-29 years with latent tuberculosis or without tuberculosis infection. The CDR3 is CASSLDWTGGGYTF. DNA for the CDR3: TGTGCCAGCAGTTTAGATTGGACCGGGGGGGGCTACACCTTC.